This T cell receptor (beta chain) was captured by sequencing in a study of cytomegalovirus exposure and HLA in healthy donors. Study-level findings and limits: Most TCR sequences were rare, but some public TCRs occurred in many donors. An ancestry cluster, one associated with Asian ancestry, reportedly showed fewer N-insertions than the roughly 670-donor mean in a later analysis. Later on, a genetic analysis was performed. It linked a missense variant in DCLRE1C with V- and J-gene trimming of TCR beta. Exclusion as indistinguishable affected some V segments, including TRBV6-2 and TRBV6-3.

This PCR relied on a set of 60 Vbeta primers and 13 Jbeta primers. Libraries were prepared by immunoSEQ multiplex PCR; TCRdb keeps only in-frame clonotypes and omits some of them. The profile covers roughly 120,000 clones, with about three quarters appearing a single time and approximately 2.5% taken by the ten largest. Comment on this clone: Its matching antigen is unknown.

This CDR3 has 16 residues. V lost 4 bases to trimming and J lost 4 bases; unmatched junction nucleotides: 12. This chain uses TRBV23-1 with TRBJ1-1, with 7 bases aligning to TRBD1. TRBV23-1 is noted as an ORF with a role that remains uncertain. The sample was PBMCs. This clonotype originated in a woman in her forties in good health and CMV-seropositive. The CDR3 nucleotides read TGCGCCAGCAGTCCGGACGACAGGGTGGGACTCACTGAAGCTTTCTTT. It encodes CASSPDDRVGLTEAFF.